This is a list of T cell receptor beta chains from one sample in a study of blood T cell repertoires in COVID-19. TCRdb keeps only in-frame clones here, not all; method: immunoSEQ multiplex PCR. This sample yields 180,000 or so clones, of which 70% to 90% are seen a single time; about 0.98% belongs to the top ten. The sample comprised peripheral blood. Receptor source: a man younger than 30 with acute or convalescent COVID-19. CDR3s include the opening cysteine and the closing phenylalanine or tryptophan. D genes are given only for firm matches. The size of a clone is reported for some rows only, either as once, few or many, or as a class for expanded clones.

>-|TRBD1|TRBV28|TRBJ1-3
CASSPLTGTGNTIYF
TGTGCCAGCAGTCCTCTGACAGGGACTGGAAACACCATATATTTT
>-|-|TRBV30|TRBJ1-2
CAFLMAGGYTF
TGTGCCTTCCTTATGGCGGGTGGCTACACCTTC
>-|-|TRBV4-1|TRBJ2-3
CASSQVNLVYTDTQYF
TGCGCCAGCAGCCAAGTGAATCTAGTATACACAGATACGCAGTATTTT
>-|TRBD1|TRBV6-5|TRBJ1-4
CASKLGQANEKLFF
TGTGCCAGCAAACTGGGACAGGCTAATGAAAAACTGTTTTTT
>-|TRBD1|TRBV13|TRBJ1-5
CASSLATGGNQPQHF
TGTGCCAGCAGCTTAGCGACAGGGGGGAATCAGCCCCAGCATTTT
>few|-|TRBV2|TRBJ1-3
CASSLGISSGNTIYF
TGTGCCAGCAGCCTCGGGATTAGCTCTGGAAACACCATATATTTT
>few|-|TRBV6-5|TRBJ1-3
CASSRYTNSGNTIYF
TGTGCCAGCAGTAGATACACAAACTCTGGAAACACCATATATTTT
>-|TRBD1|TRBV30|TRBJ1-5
CAWSRTGNNQPQHF
TGTGCCTGGAGTAGGACAGGGAATAATCAGCCCCAGCATTTT
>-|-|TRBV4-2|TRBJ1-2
CASSQVGQKYGYTF
TGTGCCAGCAGCCAAGTTGGTCAGAAATATGGCTACACCTTC
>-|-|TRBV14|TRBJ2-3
CASSQDRGAGSTDTQYF
TGTGCCAGCAGCCAAGATCGTGGCGCAGGGAGCACAGATACGCAGTATTTT
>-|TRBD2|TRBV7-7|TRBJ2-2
CASSLNPGLAGGRTTGELFF
TGTGCCAGCAGCTTAAACCCCGGACTAGCGGGGGGGCGGACCACCGGGGAGCTGTTTTTT
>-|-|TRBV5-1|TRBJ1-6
CASSERENSPLHF
TGCGCCAGCAGCGAGAGAGAAAATTCACCCCTCCACTTT
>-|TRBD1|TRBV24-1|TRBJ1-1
CASGQAASNTEAFF
TGTGCCTCAGGACAGGCCGCATCAAACACTGAAGCTTTCTTT
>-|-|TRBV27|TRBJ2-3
CASSKRGLRTDTQYF
TGTGCCAGCAGCAAAAGAGGACTTCGCACAGATACGCAGTATTTT
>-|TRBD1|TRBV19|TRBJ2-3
CASRGGQGSTDTQYF
TGTGCCAGCCGCGGGGGACAGGGGAGCACAGATACGCAGTATTTT
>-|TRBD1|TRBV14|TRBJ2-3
CASSRDRVLGDTQYF
TGTGCCAGCAGCCGGGACAGGGTTTTAGGAGATACGCAGTATTTT
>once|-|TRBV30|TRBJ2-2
CAWSLSGELFF
TGTGCCTGGAGTCTAAGCGGGGAGCTGTTTTTT
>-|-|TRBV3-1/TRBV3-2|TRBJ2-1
CASSPSNMGASYYNEQFF
TGTGCCAGCAGCCCGTCCAACATGGGGGCTAGTTATTACAATGAGCAGTTCTTC
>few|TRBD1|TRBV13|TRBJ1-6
CAPIGQVCNSPLHF
TGTGCTCCCATTGGACAGGTATGTAATTCACCCCTCCACTTT
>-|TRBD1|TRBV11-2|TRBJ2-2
CASSPEGQVNTGELFF
TGTGCCAGCAGCCCAGAGGGACAGGTGAACACCGGGGAGCTGTTTTTT
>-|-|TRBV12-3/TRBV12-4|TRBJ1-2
CASGVRGAGYTF
TGTGCCAGCGGTGTTCGTGGGGCTGGCTACACCTTC
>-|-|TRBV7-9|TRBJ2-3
CASSLVAGDADTQYF
TGTGCCAGCAGCTTAGTGGCAGGGGACGCAGATACGCAGTATTTT
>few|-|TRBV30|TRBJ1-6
CAWSDKSSSYNSPLHF
TGTGCCTGGAGTGATAAGAGTAGCTCCTATAATTCACCCCTCCACTTT
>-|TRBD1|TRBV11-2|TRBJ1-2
CASSLSTGANYGYTF
TGTGCCAGCAGCTTATCGACAGGGGCAAACTATGGCTACACCTTC
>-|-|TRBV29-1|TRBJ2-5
CSAGRQETQYF
TGCAGCGCCGGTCGCCAAGAGACCCAGTACTTC
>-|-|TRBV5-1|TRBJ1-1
CASSLNRQTSNTEAFF
TGCGCCAGCAGCTTAAATAGACAGACATCGAACACTGAAGCTTTCTTT
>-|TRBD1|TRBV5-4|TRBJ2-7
CASRDRAGEQYF
TGTGCCAGCCGGGACAGGGCAGGAGAGCAGTACTTC
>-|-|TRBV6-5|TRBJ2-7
CASSNPGEYEQYF
TGTGCCAGCAGTAATCCAGGGGAATACGAGCAGTACTTC
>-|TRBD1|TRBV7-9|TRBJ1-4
CASSPQQGAGEKLFF
TGTGCCAGCAGCCCGCAACAGGGGGCAGGTGAAAAACTGTTTTTT
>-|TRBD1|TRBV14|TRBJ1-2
CASSQNRGWDGYTF
TGTGCCAGCAGCCAGAACAGGGGATGGGATGGCTACACCTTC
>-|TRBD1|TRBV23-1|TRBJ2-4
CASFRTGGAKNIQYF
TGCGCCAGCTTCCGAACAGGGGGAGCCAAAAACATTCAGTACTTC
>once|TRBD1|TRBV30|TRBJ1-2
CAWTPYRGYGYTF
TGTGCCTGGACCCCGTACAGGGGATATGGCTACACCTTC
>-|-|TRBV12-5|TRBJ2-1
CASGLVEGGADNEQFF
TGTGCTAGTGGTTTGGTAGAAGGGGGTGCGGACAATGAGCAGTTCTTC